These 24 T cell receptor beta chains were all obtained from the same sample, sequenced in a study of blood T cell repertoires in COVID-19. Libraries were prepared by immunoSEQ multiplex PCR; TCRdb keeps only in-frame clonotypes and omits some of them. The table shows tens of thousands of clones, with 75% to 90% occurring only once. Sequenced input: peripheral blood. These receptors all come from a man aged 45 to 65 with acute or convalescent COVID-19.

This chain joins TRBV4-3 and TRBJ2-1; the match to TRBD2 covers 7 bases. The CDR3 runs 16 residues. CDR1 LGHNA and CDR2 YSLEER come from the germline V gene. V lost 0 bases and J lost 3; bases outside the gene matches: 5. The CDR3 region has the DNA TGCGCCAGCAGCCAAGATATTCCGGGAGGCTACAATGAGCAGTTCTTC. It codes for CASSQDIPGGYNEQFF.

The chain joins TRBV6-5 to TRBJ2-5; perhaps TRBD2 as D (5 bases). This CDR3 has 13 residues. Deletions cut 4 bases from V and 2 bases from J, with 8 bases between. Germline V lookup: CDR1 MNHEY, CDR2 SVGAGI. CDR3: CASSWGDQETQYF. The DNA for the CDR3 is TGTGCCAGCAGTTGGGGAGATCAAGAGACCCAGTACTTC.

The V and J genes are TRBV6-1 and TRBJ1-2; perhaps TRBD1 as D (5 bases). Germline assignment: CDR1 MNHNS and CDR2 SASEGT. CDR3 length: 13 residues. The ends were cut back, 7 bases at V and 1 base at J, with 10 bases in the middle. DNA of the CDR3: TGTGCCAGCACGTCGACAGATAACTATGGCTACACCTTC. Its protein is CASTSTDNYGYTF.

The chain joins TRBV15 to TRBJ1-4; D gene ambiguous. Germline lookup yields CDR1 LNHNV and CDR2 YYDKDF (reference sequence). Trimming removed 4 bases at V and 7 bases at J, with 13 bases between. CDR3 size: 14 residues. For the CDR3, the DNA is TGTGCCACCAGCATAGGGCGGGGTTTTGAAAAACTGTTTTTT. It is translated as CATSIGRGFEKLFF.

The CDR3: CASSLTGKSTEAFF. In DNA form, the CDR3 reads TGTGCCAGCAGCTTGACAGGGAAGAGCACTGAAGCTTTCTTT. This chain links TRBV7-8 with TRBJ1-1; 7 bases match TRBD1. This CDR3 has 14 amino acids. The junction had 5 bases not matched to a gene; V was cut back by 3 bases and J by 4 bases. Per germline, CDR1 SGHVS and CDR2 FQNEAQ.

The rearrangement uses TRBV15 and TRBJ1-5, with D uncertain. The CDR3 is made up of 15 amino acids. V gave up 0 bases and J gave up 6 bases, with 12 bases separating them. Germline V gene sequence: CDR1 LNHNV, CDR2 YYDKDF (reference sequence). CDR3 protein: CATSRDLGAGQPQHF. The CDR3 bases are TGTGCCACCAGCAGAGATTTGGGCGCGGGTCAGCCCCAGCATTTT. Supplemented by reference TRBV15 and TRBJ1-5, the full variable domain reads DAMVIQNPRYQVTQFGKPVTLSCSQTLNHNVMYWYQQKSSQAPKLLFHYYDKDFNNEADTPDNFQSRRPNTSFCFLDIRSPGLGDTAMYLCATSRDLGAGQPQHFGDGTRLSIL.

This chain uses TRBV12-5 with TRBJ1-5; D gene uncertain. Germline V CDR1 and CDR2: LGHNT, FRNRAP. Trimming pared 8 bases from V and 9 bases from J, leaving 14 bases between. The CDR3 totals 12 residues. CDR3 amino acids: CASKAGGGPQHF. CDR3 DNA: TGTGCTAGTAAGGCAGGAGGTGGGCCCCAGCATTTT. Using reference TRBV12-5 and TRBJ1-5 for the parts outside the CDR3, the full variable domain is DARVTQTPRHKVTEMGQEVTMRCQPILGHNTVFWYRQTMMQGLELLAYFRNRAPLDDSGMPKDRFSAEMPDATLATLKIQPSEPRDSAVYFCASKAGGGPQHFGDGTRLSIL.

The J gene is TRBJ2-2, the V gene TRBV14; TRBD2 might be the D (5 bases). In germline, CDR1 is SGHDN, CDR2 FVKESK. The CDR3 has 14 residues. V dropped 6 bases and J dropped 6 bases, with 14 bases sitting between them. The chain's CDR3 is CASSPRTQSGELFF. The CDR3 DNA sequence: TGTGCCAGCAGTCCACGGACTCAATCCGGGGAGCTGTTTTTT.

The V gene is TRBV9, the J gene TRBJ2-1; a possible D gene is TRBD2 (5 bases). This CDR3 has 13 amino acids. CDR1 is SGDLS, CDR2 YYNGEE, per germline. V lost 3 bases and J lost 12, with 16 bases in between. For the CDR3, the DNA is TGTGCCAGCAGCGACCTAATAGGACTCGGGCAGTTCTTC. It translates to CASSDLIGLGQFF. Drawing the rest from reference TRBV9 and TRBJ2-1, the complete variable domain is DSGVTQTPKHLITATGQRVTLRCSPRSGDLSVYWYQQSLDQGLQFLIQYYNGEERAKGNILERFSAQQFPDLHSELNLSSLELGDSALYFCASSDLIGLGQFFGPGTRLTVL.

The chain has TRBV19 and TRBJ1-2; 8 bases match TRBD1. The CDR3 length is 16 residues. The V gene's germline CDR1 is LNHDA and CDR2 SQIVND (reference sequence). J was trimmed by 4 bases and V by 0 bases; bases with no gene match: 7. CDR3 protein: CASSIERTGRAYGYTF. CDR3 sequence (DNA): TGTGCCAGTAGTATAGAAAGGACAGGGAGGGCCTATGGCTACACCTTC.

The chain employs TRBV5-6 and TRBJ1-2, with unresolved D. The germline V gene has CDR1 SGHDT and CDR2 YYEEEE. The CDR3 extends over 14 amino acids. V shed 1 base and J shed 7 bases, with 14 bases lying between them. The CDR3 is CASSLLSSLGGYTF. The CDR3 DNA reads TGTGCCAGCAGCTTGCTCAGTAGCCTTGGTGGCTACACCTTC.

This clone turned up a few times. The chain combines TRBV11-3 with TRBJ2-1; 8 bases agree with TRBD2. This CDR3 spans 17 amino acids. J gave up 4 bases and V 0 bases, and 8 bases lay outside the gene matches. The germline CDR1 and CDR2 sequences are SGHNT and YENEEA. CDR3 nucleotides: TGTGCCAGCAGCTTAGACGTCGGGAGGGCCATTTACAATGAGCAGTTCTTC. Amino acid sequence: CASSLDVGRAIYNEQFF. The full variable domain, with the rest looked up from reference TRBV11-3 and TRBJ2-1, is EAGVVQSPRYKIIEKKQPVAFWCNPISGHNTLYWYLQNLGQGPELLIRYENEEAVDDSQLPKDRFSAERLKGVDSTLKIQPAELGDSAVYLCASSLDVGRAIYNEQFFGPGTRLTVL.

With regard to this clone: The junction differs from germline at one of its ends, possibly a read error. The DNA for the CDR3 is TGTGCCAGCAGCCAAGAAGGACAGCACCAGCATTTT. As protein: CASSQEGQHQHF. V usage is TRBV3-1 (or the pseudogene TRBV3-2) and J usage is TRBJ1-5; a weak D match, TRBD1 (6 bases). CDR1 and CDR2 (germline): LGHDT, YNNKEL (reference sequence). The CDR3 loop spans 12 amino acids.

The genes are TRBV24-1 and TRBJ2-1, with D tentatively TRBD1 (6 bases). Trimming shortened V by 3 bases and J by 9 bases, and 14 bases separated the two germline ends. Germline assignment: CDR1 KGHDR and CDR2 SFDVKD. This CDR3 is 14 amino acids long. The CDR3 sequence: CATSDGGRVVEQFF. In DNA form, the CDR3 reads TGTGCCACCAGTGATGGGGGCAGGGTGGTTGAGCAGTTCTTC.

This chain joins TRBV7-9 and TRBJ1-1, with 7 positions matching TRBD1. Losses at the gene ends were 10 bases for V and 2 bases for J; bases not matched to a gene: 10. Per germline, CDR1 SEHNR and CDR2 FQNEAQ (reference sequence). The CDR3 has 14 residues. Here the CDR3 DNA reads TGTGCCACAAGGTTGACAGGGCCCAACACTGAAGCTTTCTTT. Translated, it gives CATRLTGPNTEAFF. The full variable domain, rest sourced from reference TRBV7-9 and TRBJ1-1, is DTGVSQNPRHKITKRGQNVTFRCDPISEHNRLYWYRQTLGQGPEFLTYFQNEAQLEKSRLLSDRFSAERPKGSFSTLEIQRTEQGDSAMYLCATRLTGPNTEAFFGQGTRLTVV.

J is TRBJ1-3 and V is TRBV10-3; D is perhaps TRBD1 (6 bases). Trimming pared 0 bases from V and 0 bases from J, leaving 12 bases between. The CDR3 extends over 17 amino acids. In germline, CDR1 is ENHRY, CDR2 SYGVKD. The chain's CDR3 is CAISESKGGASGNTIYF. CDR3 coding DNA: TGTGCCATCAGTGAGTCGAAAGGGGGGGCCTCTGGAAACACCATATATTTT.

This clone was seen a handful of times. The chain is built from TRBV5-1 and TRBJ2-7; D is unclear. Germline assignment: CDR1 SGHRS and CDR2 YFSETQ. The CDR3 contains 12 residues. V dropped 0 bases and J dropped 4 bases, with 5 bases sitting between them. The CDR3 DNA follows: TGCGCCAGCAGCTTGGTAGAGTACGAGCAGTACGTC. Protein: CASSLVEYEQYV.

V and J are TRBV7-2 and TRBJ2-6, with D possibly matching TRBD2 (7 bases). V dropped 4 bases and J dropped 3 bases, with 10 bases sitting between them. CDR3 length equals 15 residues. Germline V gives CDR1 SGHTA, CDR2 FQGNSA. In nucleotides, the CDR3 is TGTGCCAGCAGCTCAGGGGAGGGTGGGGCCAACGTCCTGACTTTC. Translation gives CASSSGEGGANVLTF.

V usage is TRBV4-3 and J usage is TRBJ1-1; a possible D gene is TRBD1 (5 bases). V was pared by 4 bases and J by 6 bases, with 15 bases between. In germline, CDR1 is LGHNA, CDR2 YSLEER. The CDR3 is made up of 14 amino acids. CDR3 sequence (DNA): TGCGCCAGCAGCCCAGGGTCTGACAGTGCTGAAGCTTTCTTT. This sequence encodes CASSPGSDSAEAFF.

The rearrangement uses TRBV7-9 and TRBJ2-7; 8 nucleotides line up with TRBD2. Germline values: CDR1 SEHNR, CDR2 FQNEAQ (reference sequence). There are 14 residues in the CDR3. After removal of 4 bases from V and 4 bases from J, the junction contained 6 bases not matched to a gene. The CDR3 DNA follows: TGTGCCAGCAGCTCTGGACTAGCAGGGTACGAGCAGTACTTC. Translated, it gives CASSSGLAGYEQYF.

The CDR3 nucleotides are TGTGCCAGAAGCTTAGCGCGCGCACAGGGGCTTCTGGGTGGCTACACCTTC. It is translated as CARSLARAQGLLGGYTF. The V gene is TRBV7-5, the J gene TRBJ1-2; no check of the table's D call, TRBD1, against the DNA was made. TRBV7-5 is flagged as a pseudogene. The CDR3 has 17 amino acids.

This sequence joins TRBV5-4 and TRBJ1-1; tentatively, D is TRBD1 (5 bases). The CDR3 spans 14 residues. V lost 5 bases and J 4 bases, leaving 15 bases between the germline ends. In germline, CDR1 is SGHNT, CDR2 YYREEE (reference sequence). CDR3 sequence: CASSRPFGGTEAFF. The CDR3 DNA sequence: TGTGCCAGCAGTCGTCCTTTCGGGGGCACTGAAGCTTTCTTT.

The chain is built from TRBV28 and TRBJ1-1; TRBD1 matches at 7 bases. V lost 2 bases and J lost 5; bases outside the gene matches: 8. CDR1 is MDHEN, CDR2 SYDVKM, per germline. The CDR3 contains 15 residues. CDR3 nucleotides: TGTGCCAGCAGTTTAAACCCGACAGGGAGAACTGAAGCTTTCTTT. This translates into CASSLNPTGRTEAFF.

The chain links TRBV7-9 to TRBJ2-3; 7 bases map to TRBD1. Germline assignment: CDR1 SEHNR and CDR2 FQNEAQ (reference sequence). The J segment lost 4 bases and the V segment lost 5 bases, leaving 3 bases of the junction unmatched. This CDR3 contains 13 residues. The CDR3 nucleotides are TGTGCCAGCAGCGCGACAGGGCCAGATACGCAGTATTTT. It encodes CASSATGPDTQYF.